This entry lists 2 T cell receptor beta chains sequenced from one sample in a study of blood T cell repertoires in COVID-19. Generated by immunoSEQ multiplex PCR, the TCRdb table keeps only in-frame clones and is missing some. The sample has 150,000 to 200,000 clones; 86% are singletons. What was sequenced was peripheral blood. The receptors stem from a man aged 55 to 69 with acute or convalescent COVID-19.

V gene TRBV9 combines with J gene TRBJ2-2; 8 nucleotides agree with TRBD1. Trimming removed 1 base from V and 5 bases from J; junction bases left unmatched: 10. This CDR3 contains 17 residues. Germline CDR1 is SGDLS and CDR2 is YYNGEE. The CDR3 region is CASSVSPTTGGTGELFF. The CDR3 DNA reads TGTGCCAGCAGCGTAAGCCCCACTACAGGGGGTACCGGGGAGCTGTTTTTT.

This clone has a single count. This chain joins TRBV10-1 and TRBJ2-1; 7 bases line up with TRBD2. This CDR3 comprises 16 residues. The V gene end was trimmed by 2 bases and the J gene end by 1 base; junction bases not matched to a gene: 5. CDR1 and CDR2 from the germline V gene are WNHNN and SYGVQD (reference sequence). In nucleotides, the CDR3 is TGCGCCAGCAGTGAGCGCGGGAGAGGTTCCTACAATGAGCAGTTCTTC. This translates into CASSERGRGSYNEQFF.